The entry below gives a single T cell receptor beta chain sequence along with its context. The CDR3 is 16 residues long. Germline V gene sequence: CDR1 SEHNR, CDR2 FQNEAQ (reference sequence). The V segment lost 4 bases and the J segment 6 bases; nucleotides outside the gene matches: 11. This specimen comes from a study of blood T cell repertoires in COVID-19. Measured with immunoSEQ multiplex PCR; TCRdb has only the in-frame clones, and not every one. There are about 270,000 clones in the sample; approximately 83% occur only once, and 8% to 10% lies in the top ten. The receptor's source is a woman aged 50 to 60 who had recovered from COVID-19. Sequencing was done on a sample of peripheral blood. The chain joins TRBV7-9 to TRBJ1-3; 8 bases line up with TRBD1. CDR3 region: CASSYEGRGRENTIYF. In nucleotides, the CDR3 is TGTGCCAGCAGCTATGAGGGCAGGGGGCGTGAAAACACCATATATTTT.